Listed below are T cell receptor beta chains from one sample, sequenced in a study of cytomegalovirus exposure and HLA in healthy donors. Clones were read by immunoSEQ multiplex PCR, and TCRdb kept only the in-frame ones, dropping some. The data contain fewer than 110,000 clones, around 66% of them singletons. The sample was PBMCs. Receptor source: a woman aged 45-60 years in good health and CMV-seronegative. The CDR3 runs from the conserved cysteine through the conserved F or W. The D gene is left open where the match is weak.

>15|-|TRBJ1-4|TRBV5-4
CASSLMGQVGEKLFF
>14|-|TRBJ1-2|TRBV18
CASSPDRSNYGYTF
>15|TRBD1|TRBJ1-5|TRBV7-9
CASSLGDRVNQPQHF
>14|-|TRBJ1-1|TRBV30
CAWSNGLPGAEAFF
>13|-|TRBJ1-1|TRBV29-1
CSVERGSVTEAFF
>11|-|TRBJ2-1|TRBV6-1
CASDLPRGQFF
>14|TRBD1|TRBJ1-4|TRBV4-2
CASSQQGAREKLFF
>17|TRBD1|TRBJ1-2|TRBV4-1
CASSHSLRDRGAYGYTF
>17|TRBD2|TRBJ2-7|TRBV13
CASSLTSGRSIQYEQYF
>14|-|TRBJ1-3|TRBV5-1
CASSLTGSGNTIYF
>15|-|TRBJ2-5|TRBV6-6
CASSYTRTGKETQYF
>13|-|TRBJ2-5|TRBV6-1
CASRWSGQETQYF
>18|TRBD2|TRBJ2-7|TRBV7-2
CASSSSESSGRARYEQYF
>17|TRBD2|TRBJ2-2|TRBV4-1
CASSQKGLAGNTGELFF
>15|-|TRBJ2-2|TRBV5-1
CASSLVGGSTGELFF
>16|-|TRBJ1-1|TRBV18
CASSPFRVGMNTEAFF
>15|TRBD2|TRBJ2-7|TRBV2
CASSETSDSSYEQYF
>14|-|TRBJ2-1|TRBV13
CASSPHRVDNEQFF
>15|-|TRBJ1-1|TRBV10-3
CAISQGGSLNTEAFF
>14|-|TRBJ1-2|TRBV19
CASSTGPGPYGYTF
>16|TRBD1|TRBJ2-5|TRBV11-2
CASSSPGQGGRETQYF
>15|-|TRBJ2-5|TRBV4-3
CASSLSGVTQETQYF
>15|TRBD1|TRBJ1-2|TRBV18
CASSPPSGGLYGYTF
>14|-|TRBJ2-3|TRBV4-3
CASSQETATDTQYF
>15|-|TRBJ2-2|TRBV5-4
CASSSATANTGELFF
>15|-|TRBJ1-1|TRBV18
CASSPSGMVNTEAFF
>19|TRBD2|TRBJ2-1|TRBV28
CASSFKLGGLAERYNEQFF
>16|TRBD2|TRBJ2-7|TRBV18
CASSPPTSHSSYEQYF
>15|-|TRBJ2-7|TRBV5-1
CASSLAGGPNYEQYF
>13|TRBD1|TRBJ2-1|TRBV6-1
CASSESRTGHGLF
>18|TRBD2|TRBJ2-1|TRBV5-1
CASSLTARLAGDYNEQFF
>13|-|TRBJ2-5|TRBV7-6
CASSLAPEETQYF
>20|TRBD1|TRBJ1-5|TRBV23-1
CASSQNSDDWTGQSNQPQHF
>15|-|TRBJ2-3|TRBV6-1
CARRGKNSPWDTQYF
>17|TRBD1|TRBJ2-5|TRBV9
CASSAGTRDRGLETQYF
>15|TRBD2|TRBJ2-3|TRBV7-9
CASSITSASTDTQYF
>14|TRBD2|TRBJ2-3|TRBV30
CAWNLAGGTHTQYF
>19|TRBD1|TRBJ1-2|TRBV4-1
CASSQATSGRGPSGGGYTF